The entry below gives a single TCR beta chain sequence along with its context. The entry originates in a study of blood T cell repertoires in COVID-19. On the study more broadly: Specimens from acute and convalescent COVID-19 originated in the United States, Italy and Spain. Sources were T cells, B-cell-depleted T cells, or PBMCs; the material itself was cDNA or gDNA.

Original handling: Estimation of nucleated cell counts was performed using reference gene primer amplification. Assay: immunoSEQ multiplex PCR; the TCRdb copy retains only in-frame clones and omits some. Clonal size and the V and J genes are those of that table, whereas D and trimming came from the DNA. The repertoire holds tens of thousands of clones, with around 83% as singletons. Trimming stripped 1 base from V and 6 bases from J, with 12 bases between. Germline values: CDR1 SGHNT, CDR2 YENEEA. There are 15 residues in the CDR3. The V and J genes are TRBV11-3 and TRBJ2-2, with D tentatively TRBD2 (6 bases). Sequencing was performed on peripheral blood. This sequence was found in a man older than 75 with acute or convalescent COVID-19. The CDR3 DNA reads TGTGCCAGCAGCTTAGGGGCGGGAAAGGCCGGGGAGCTGTTTTTT. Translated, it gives CASSLGAGKAGELFF.